The entry that follows covers one T cell receptor beta chain sequence. From germline, CDR1 is GTSNPN and CDR2 SVGIG (reference sequence). The CDR3 runs to 13 residues. Losses at the gene ends were 0 bases for V and 7 bases for J; bases not matched to a gene: 2. The data belong to a study of PD-L1 blockade in urothelial cancer. This table comes from immunoSEQ multiplex PCR, and its TCRdb copy is limited to in-frame clones, with some not included. The sample has about 71,000 clones; 85% to 90% are singletons. The V gene is TRBV30, the J gene TRBJ2-1; 8 nucleotides agree with TRBD2. Sequenced material: PBMCs, taken around atezolizumab (anti-PD-L1) treatment. This sequence was found in a man between 60 and 70 years old with urothelial cancer. Here the CDR3 reads CAWSVPGGNEQFF. In DNA, the CDR3 is TGTGCCTGGAGTGTTCCGGGGGGGAATGAGCAGTTCTTC.